This T cell receptor beta chain appears in the sequencing data of a study of T cell responses to AZD1222 COVID-19 vaccine. Study-level points and caveats: Repertoire sampling occurred only after the peak T cell response.

Sequencing used immunoSEQ multiplex PCR; TCRdb keeps in-frame clones, though not all of them. The table shows 150,000 or so clones, with approximately 91% occurring only once. Points on this clone: Its antigen is currently unknown.

The specimen was peripheral blood, collected on day 0 of AZD1222 vaccination. This receptor was taken from an adult in good health.

Here the CDR3 DNA reads TGTGCCAGCAGCTTACCTTCCCCTAACAATGAGCAGTTCTTC. It codes for CASSLPSPNNEQFF. The chain combines TRBV7-9 with TRBJ2-1; D ambiguous. Germline values: CDR1 SEHNR, CDR2 FQNEAQ (reference sequence). The V end was cut by 2 bases, the J end by 5 bases, with 10 bases between. The CDR3 extends over 14 amino acids.